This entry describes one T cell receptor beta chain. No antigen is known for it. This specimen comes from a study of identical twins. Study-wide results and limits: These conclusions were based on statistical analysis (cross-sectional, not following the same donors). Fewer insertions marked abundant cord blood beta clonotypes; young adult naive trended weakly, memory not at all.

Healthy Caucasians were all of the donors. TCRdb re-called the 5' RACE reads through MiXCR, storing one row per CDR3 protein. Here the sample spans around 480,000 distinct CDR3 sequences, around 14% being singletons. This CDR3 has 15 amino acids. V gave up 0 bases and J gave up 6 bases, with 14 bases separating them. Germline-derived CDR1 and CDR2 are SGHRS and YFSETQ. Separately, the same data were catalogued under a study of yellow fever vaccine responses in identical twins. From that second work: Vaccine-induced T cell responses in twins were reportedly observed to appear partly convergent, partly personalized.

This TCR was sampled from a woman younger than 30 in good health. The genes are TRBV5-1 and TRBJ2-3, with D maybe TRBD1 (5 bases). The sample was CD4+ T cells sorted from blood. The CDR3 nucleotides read TGCGCCAGCAGCTTGGGACAGCTAGTGGTGGATACGCAGTATTTT. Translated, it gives CASSLGQLVVDTQYF.